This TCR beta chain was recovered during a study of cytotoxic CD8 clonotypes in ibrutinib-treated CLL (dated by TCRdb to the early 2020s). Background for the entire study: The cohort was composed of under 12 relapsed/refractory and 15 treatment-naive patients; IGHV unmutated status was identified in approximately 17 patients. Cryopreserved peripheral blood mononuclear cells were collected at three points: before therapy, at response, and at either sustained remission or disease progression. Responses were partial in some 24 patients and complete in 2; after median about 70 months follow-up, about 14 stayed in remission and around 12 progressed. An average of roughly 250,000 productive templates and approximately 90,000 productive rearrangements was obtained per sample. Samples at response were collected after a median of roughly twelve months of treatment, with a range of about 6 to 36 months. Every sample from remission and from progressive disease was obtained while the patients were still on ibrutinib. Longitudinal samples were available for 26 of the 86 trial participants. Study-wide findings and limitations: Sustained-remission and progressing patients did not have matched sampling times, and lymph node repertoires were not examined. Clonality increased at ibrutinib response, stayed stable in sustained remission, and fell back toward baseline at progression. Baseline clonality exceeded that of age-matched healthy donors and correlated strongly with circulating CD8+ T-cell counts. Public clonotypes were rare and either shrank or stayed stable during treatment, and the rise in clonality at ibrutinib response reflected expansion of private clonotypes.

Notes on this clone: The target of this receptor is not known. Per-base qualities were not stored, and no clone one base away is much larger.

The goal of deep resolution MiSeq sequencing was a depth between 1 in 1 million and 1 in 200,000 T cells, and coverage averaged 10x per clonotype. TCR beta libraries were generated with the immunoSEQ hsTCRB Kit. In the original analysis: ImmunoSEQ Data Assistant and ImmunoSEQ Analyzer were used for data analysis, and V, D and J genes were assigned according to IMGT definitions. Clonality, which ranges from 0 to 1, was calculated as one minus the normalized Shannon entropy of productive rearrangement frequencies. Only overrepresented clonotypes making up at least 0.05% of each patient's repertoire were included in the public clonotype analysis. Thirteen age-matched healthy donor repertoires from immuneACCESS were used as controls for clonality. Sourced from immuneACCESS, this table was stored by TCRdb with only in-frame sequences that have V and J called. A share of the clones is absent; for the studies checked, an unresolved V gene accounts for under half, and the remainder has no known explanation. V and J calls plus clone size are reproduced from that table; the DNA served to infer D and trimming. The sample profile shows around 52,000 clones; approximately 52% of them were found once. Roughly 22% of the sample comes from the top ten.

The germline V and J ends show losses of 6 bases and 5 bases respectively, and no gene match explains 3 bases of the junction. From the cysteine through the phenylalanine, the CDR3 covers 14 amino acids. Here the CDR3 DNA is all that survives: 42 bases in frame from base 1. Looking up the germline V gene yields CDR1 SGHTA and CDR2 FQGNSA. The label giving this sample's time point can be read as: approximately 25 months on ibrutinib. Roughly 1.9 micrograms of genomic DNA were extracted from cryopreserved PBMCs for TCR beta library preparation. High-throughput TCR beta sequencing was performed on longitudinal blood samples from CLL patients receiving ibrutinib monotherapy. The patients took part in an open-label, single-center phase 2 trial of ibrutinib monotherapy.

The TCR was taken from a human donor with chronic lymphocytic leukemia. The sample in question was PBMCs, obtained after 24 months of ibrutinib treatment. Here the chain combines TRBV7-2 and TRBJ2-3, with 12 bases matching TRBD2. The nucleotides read TGTGCCAGCAGTACTAGCGGGAGGATAGATACGCAGTATTTT. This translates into CASSTSGRIDTQYF.